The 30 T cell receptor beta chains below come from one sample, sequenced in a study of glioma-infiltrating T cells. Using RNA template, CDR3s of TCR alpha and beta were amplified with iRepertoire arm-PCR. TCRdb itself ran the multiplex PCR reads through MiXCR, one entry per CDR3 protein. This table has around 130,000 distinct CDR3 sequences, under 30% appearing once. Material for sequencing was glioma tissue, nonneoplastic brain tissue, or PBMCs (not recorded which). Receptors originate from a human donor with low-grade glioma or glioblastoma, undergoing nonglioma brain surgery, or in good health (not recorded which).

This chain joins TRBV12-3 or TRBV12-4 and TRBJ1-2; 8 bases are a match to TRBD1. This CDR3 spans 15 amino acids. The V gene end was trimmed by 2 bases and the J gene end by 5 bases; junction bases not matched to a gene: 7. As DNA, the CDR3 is TGTGCCAGCAGTTTAATGTCAGGGGGCACATATGGCTACACCTTC. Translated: CASSLMSGGTYGYTF.

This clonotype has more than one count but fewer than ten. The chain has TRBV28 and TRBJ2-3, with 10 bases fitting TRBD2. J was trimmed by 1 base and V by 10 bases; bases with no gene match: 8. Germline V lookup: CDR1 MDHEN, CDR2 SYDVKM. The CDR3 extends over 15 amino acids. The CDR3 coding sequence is TGTGCCACCCTGGAGCGGGGGGGGGGCACAGATACGCAGTATTTT. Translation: CATLERGGGTDTQYF.

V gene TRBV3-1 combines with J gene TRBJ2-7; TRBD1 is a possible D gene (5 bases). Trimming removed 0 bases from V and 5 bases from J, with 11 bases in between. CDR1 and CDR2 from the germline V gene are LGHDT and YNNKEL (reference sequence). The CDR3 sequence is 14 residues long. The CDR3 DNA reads TGTGCCAGCAGCCAAGAAGGGGCCTTAAACGAGCAGTACGTC. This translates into CASSQEGALNEQYV.

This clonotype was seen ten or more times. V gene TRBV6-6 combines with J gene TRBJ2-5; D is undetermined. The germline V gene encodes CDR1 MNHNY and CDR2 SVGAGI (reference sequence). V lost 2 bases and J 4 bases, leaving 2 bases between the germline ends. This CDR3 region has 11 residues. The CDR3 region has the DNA TGTGCCAGCAGTTACCTAGAGACCCAGTACTTC. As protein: CASSYLETQYF.

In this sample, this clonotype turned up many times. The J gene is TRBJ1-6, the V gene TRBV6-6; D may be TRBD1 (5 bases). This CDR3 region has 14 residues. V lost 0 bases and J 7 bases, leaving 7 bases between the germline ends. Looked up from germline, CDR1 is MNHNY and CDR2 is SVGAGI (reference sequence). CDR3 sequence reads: CASSYSRVNSPLHF. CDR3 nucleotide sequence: TGTGCCAGCAGTTACTCCAGGGTGAATTCACCCCTCCACTTT.

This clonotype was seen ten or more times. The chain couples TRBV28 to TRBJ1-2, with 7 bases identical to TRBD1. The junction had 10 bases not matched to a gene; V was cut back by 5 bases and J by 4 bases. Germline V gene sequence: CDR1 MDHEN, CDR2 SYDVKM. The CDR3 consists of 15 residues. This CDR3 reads CASSLTGQVLYGYTF. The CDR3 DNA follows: TGTGCCAGCAGTCTAACAGGACAGGTGCTCTATGGCTACACCTTC.

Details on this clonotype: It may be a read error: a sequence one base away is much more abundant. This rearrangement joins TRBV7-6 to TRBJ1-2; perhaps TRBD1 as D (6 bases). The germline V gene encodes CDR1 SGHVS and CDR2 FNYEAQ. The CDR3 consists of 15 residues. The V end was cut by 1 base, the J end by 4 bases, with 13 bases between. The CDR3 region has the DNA TGTGCCAGCAGCTTAGAGGGGGGGCGGCCCTATGGCTACACCTTC. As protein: CASSLEGGRPYGYTF.

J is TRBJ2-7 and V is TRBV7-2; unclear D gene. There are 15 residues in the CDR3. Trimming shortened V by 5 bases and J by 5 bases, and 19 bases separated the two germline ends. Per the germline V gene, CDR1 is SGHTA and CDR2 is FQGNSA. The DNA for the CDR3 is TGTGCCAGCAGCCCAATCCCGCAGTTCCTCGACGAGCAGTACGTC. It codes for CASSPIPQFLDEQYV.

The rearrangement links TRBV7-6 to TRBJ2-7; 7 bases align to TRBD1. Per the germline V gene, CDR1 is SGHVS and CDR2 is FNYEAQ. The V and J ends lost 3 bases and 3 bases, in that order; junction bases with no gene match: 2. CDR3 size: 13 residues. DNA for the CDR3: TGTGCCAGCAGCTTTGGGACAGTCTACGAGCAGTACGTC. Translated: CASSFGTVYEQYV.

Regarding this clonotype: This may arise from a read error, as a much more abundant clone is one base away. This CDR3 is CSARVVKAQHF. The CDR3 bases are TGCAGTGCTAGAGTGGTCAAGGCTCAGCATTTT. The chain recombines TRBV20-1 with TRBJ1-5, with D unresolved. The CDR3 extends over 11 amino acids. CDR1 DFQATT and CDR2 SNEGSKA come from the germline V gene (reference sequence). The V end lost 1 base, the J end lost 13 bases, and 11 bases lay between the germline ends.

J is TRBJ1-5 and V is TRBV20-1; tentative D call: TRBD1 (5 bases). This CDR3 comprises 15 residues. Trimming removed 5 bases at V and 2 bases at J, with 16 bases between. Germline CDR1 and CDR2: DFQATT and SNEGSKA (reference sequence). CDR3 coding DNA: TGCAGTGCTGTAAGGGGACTTGGGGGCAATCAGCCCCAGCATTTT. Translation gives CSAVRGLGGNQPQHF.

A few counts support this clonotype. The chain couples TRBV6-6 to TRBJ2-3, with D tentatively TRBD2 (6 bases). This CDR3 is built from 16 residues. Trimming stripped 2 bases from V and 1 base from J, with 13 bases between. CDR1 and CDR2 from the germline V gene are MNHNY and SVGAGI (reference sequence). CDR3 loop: CASSYPGGRGTDTQYF. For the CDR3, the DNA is TGTGCCAGCAGTTACCCCGGGGGTCGGGGCACAGATACGCAGTATTTT.

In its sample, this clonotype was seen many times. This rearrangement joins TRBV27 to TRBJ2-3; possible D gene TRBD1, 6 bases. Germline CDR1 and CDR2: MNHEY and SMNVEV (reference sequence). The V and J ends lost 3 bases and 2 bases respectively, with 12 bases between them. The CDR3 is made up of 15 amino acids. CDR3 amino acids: CASSFGTLPTDTQYF. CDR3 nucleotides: TGTGCCAGCAGTTTCGGGACACTACCCACAGATACGCAGTATTTT.

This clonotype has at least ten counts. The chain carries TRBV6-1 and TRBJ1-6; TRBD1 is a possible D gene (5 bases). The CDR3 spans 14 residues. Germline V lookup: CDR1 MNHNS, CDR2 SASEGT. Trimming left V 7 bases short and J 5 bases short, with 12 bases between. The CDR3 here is CASKPRDHNSPLHF. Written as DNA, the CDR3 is TGTGCCAGCAAGCCCCGGGACCATAATTCACCCCTCCACTTT.

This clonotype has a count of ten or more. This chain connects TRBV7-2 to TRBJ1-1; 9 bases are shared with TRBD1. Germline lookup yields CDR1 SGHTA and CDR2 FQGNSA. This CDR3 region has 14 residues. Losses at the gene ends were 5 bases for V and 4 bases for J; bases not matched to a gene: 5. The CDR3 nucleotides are TGTGCCAGCAGCGTACAGGGGGCTGCCACTGAAGCTTTCTTT. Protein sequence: CASSVQGAATEAFF.

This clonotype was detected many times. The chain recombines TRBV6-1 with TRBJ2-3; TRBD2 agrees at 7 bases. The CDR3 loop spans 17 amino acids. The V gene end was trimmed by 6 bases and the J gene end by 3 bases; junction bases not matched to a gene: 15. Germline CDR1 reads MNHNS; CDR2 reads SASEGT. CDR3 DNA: TGTGCCAGCAGGGGCCTCGCTCCAGTGGGAGGGACAGATACGCAGTATTTT. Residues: CASRGLAPVGGTDTQYF.

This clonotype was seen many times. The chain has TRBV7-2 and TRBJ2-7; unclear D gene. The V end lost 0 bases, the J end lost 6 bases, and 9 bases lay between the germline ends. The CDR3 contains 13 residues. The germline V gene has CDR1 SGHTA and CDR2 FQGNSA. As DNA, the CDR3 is TGTGCCAGCAGCTTAGCATCGCCACTCGAGCAGTACGTC. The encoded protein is CASSLASPLEQYV.

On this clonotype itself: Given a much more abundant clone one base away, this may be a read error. CDR3: CASSNSVRGETEAFF. DNA of the CDR3: TGTGCCAGCAGCAACTCGGTGAGGGGAGAGACTGAAGCTTTCTTT. The chain links TRBV28 to TRBJ1-1, with D tentatively TRBD1 (5 bases). This CDR3 is 15 amino acids long. The germline V gene encodes CDR1 MDHEN and CDR2 SYDVKM. V lost 6 bases and J lost 5, with 19 bases in between. Filled out from reference TRBV28 and TRBJ1-1, the complete variable domain reads DVKVTQSSRYLVKRTGEKVFLECVQDMDHENMFWYRQDPGLGLRLIYFSYDVKMKEKGDIPEGYSVSREKKERFSLILESASTNQTSMYLCASSNSVRGETEAFFGQGTRLTVV.

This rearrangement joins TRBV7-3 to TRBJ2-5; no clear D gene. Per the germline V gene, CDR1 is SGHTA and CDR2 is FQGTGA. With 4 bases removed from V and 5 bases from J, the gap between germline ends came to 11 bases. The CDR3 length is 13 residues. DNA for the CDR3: TGTGCCAGCAGCTCCGGCCCTGCGGAGACCCAGTACTTC. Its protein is CASSSGPAETQYF.

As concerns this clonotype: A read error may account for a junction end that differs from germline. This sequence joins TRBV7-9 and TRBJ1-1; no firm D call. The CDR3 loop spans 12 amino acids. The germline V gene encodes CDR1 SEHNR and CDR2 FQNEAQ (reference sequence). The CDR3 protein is CASGFRDTEAFF. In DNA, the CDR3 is TGCGCCAGCGGATTCCGGGACACTGAAGCTTTCTTT.

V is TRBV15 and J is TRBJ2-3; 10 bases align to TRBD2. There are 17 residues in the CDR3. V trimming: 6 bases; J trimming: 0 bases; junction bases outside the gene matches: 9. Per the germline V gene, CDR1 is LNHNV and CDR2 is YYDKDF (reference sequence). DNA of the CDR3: TGTGCCACCAGTACTCTAGCGGGGGACCCTAGCACAGATACGCAGTATTTT. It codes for CATSTLAGDPSTDTQYF.

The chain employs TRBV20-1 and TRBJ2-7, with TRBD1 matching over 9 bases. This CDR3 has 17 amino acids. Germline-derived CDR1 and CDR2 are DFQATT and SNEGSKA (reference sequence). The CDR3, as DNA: TGCGGTGCTAGAGATCCGCTCGGGACAGGGCATGACGAGGGGCAGTACGTC. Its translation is CGARDPLGTGHDEGQYV.

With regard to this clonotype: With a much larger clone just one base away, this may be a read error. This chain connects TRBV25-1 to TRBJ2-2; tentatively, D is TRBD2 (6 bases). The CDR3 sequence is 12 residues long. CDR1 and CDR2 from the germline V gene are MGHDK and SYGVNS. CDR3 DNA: TGTGCCAGCAGTGGAGGGATCGGGGGGCTGTTTTTT. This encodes CASSGGIGGLFF.

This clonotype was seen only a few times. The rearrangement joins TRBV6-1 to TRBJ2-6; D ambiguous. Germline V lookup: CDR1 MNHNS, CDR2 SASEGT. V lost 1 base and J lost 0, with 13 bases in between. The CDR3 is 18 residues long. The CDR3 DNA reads TGTGCCAGCAGTGAAGGGTGGCAGACAAGCTCTGGGGCCAACGTCCTGACTTTC. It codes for CASSEGWQTSSGANVLTF.

The CDR3 region is CASSLFGTGDNEQFF. DNA for the CDR3: TGTGCCAGCAGCTTATTTGGGACAGGGGACAATGAGCAGTTCTTC. The chain couples TRBV4-2 to TRBJ2-1; TRBD1 aligns across 10 bases. CDR1 LGHNA and CDR2 YNFKEQ come from the germline V gene. V trimming: 5 bases; J trimming: 5 bases; junction bases outside the gene matches: 6. The CDR3 loop spans 15 amino acids.

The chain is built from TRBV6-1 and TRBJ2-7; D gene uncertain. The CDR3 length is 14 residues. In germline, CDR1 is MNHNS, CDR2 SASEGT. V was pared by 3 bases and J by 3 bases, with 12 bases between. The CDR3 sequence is CASSEAGPYYEQYV. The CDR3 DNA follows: TGTGCCAGCAGTGAGGCTGGACCTTACTACGAGCAGTACGTC.

CDR3 in DNA: TGTGCCAGCAGTGTCTCAGGTGATCAGCCCCAGCATTTT. This translates into CASSVSGDQPQHF. This sequence joins TRBV12-3 or TRBV12-4 and TRBJ1-5; D remains unclear. V was cut by 5 bases and J by 5 bases, with 10 bases left in between. The length of the CDR3 is 13 residues.

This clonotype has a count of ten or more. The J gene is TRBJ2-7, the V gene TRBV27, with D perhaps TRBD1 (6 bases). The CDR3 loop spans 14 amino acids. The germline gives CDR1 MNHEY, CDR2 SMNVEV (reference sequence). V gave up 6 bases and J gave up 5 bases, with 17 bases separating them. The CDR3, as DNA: TGTGCCAGCAGAGGACAGACGGCAAAGGACGAGCAGTACGTC. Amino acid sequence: CASRGQTAKDEQYV.

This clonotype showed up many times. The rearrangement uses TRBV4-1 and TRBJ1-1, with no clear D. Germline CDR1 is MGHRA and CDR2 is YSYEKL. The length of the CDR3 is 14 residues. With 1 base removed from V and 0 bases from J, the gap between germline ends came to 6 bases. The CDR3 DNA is TGCGCCAGCAGCCAAGGTGCCTTGAACACTGAAGCTTTCTTT. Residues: CASSQGALNTEAFF.

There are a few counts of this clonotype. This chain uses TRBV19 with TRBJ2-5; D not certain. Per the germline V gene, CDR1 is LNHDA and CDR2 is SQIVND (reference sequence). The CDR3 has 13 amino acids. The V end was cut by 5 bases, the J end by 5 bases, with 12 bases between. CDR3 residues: CASSRSMGETQYF. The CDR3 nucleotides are TGTGCCAGTAGTCGATCGATGGGGGAGACCCAGTACTTC.